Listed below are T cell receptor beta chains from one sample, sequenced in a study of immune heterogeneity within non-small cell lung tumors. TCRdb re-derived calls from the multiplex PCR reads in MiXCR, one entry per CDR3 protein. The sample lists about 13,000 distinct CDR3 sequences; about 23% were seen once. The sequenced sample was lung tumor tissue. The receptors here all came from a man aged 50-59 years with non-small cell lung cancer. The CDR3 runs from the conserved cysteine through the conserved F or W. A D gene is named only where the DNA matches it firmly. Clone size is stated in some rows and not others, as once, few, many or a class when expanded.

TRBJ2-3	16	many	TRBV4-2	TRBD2	TGTGCCAGCAGCCCAACGGGAGGCAGAAGCACAGATACGCAGTATTTT	CASSPTGGRSTDTQYF
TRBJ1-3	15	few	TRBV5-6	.	TGTGCCAGCAATAAACCCGGGACAAGCCTAAACACCATATATTTT	CASNKPGTSLNTIYF
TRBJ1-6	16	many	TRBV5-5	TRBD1	TGTGCCAGCAGCTTGGATGGACAGGGACGAAATTCACCCCTCCACTTT	CASSLDGQGRNSPLHF
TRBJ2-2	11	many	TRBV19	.	TGTGCCAGTAGTATTACCGGGGAGCTGTTTTTT	CASSITGELFF
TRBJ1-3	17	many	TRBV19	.	TGTGCCAGTAGTCCTTCGGGACGCCTGAACTCTGGAAACACCATATATTTT	CASSPSGRLNSGNTIYF
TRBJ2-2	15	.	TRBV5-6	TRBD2	TGTGCCAGCAGCTTGGGACTAGCGGGAACCGGGGAGCCGTTTTTT	CASSLGLAGTGEPFF
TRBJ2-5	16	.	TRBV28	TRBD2	TGTGCCAGCAGCACTAGCGGGAGGATCGGCGGGGAGACCCAGTACTTC	CASSTSGRIGGETQYF
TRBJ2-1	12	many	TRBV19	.	TGTGCCAGTAGTATTAGGCGCGATGAGCAGTTCTTC	CASSIRRDEQFF
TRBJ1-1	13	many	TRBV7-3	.	TGTGCCAGCAGCTTAGGGGTGCAGACTGAAGCTTTCTTT	CASSLGVQTEAFF
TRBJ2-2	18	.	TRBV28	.	TGTGCCAGCAGAACCTCCCCCTCACCGGGGGCGAACACCGGGGAGCTGTTTTTT	CASRTSPSPGANTGELFF
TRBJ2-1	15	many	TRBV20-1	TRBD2	TGCAGTGCTAGAGATTGGCGGGAGGTCAGGAATGAGCAGTTCTTC	CSARDWREVRNEQFF
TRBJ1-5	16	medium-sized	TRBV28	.	TGTGCCAGCAGTCCCCCTTTGTCGGGGTTCAGTCAGCCCCAGCATTTT	CASSPPLSGFSQPQHF
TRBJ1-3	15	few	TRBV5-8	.	TGTGCCAGCAGCCACAGGGTGGGAATAGGAAACACCATATATTTT	CASSHRVGIGNTIYF
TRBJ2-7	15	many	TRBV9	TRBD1	TGTGCCAGCAGCGTAGGCGGGACAGGGAGTTCCGAGCAGTACTTC	CASSVGGTGSSEQYF
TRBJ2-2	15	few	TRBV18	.	TGTGCCAGCTCACCACAAGGACAGTCCACCGGGGAGCTGTTTTTT	CASSPQGQSTGELFF
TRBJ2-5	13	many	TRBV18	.	TGTGCCAGCTCACCACTGGGTCAAGAGACCCAGTACTTC	CASSPLGQETQYF
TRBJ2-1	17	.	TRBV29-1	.	TGCAGCGTTTCGGCAGCGGGTGGCCTTCACTCCTACAATGAGCAGTTCTTC	CSVSAAGGLHSYNEQFF
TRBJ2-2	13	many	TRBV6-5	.	TGTGCCAGCAGTTACTCGCTACCCGGGGAGCTGTTTTTT	CASSYSLPGELFF
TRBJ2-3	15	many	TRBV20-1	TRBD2	TGCAGTGCTGGTCTACTAGCGGGAGGAGCTGATACGCAGTATTTT	CSAGLLAGGADTQYF
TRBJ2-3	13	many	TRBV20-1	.	TGCAGTGCCGGCAGAGCTAGCACAGATACGCAGTATTTT	CSAGRASTDTQYF
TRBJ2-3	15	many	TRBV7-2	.	TGTGCCAGCAGCCCCCAGGTAGCCGGGGCGGTAAAGCAGTATTTT	CASSPQVAGAVKQYF
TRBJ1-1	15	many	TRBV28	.	TGTGCCAGCAGTCCCGGGGGGGGATATGGCACTGAAGCTTTCTTT	CASSPGGGYGTEAFF
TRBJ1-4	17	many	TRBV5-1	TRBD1	TGCGCCAGCAGCTTACAGGGGAGTCAAGCAACTAATGAAAAACTGTTTTTT	CASSLQGSQATNEKLFF
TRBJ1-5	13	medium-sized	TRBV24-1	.	TGTGCCACCGGCCAAAATAGCAATCAGCCCCAGCATTTT	CATGQNSNQPQHF
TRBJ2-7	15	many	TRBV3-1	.	TGTGCCAGCAGCCAAGATGGGACTGGAACCTACGAGCAGTACTTC	CASSQDGTGTYEQYF
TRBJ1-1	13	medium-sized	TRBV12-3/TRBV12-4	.	TGTGCCAGCAGTTCCGGACAGTACACTGAAGCTTTCTTT	CASSSGQYTEAFF
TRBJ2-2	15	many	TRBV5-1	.	TGCGCCAGCAGCCCCGGGACAAATAATGGCGGGGAGCTGTTTTTT	CASSPGTNNGGELFF
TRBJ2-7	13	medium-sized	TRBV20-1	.	TGCAGTGCTGCTACCCTGGGGGCCTACGAGCAGTACTTC	CSAATLGAYEQYF
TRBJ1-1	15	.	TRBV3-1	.	TGTGCCAGCAGCCGAGCGGACCTGGGGGCTATTGAAGCTTTCTTT	CASSRADLGAIEAFF
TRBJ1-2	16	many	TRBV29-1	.	TGCAGCGTTGAAGGTGGGCCCGGGGGGGCTAACTATGGCTACACCTTC	CSVEGGPGGANYGYTF
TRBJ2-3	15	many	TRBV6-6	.	TGTGCCAGCAGTTACTCGGGGCTAGAAACAGATACGCAGTATTTT	CASSYSGLETDTQYF
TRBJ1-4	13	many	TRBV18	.	TGTGCCAGCTCACCACGCAGGAATGAAAAACTGTTTTTT	CASSPRRNEKLFF
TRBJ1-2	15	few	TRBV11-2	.	TGTGCCAGCAGCTTAGAAGGGGCGACAGGCTATGGCTACACCTTC	CASSLEGATGYGYTF
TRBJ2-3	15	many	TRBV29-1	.	TGCAGCGTTCCGGACCGGACTGGGGGCGCAGATACGCAGTATTTT	CSVPDRTGGADTQYF
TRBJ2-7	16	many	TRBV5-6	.	TGTGCCAGCAACCCGTCGGGGGGCCCCTGGGTCTACGAGCAGTACTTC	CASNPSGGPWVYEQYF
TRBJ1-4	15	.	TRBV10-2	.	TGCGCCAGCAGTGAGCGGCCCCTAGAAAATGAAAAACTGTTTTTT	CASSERPLENEKLFF
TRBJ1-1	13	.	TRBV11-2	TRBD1	TGTGCCAGCAGCCCAGGGGGCTCCACTGAAGCTTTCTTT	CASSPGGSTEAFF
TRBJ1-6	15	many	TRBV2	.	TGTGCCAGCAGAGAACGTGGGGGTGGTAATTCACCCCTCCACTTT	CASRERGGGNSPLHF
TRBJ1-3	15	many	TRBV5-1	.	TGCGCCAGCAGCTTGGCAGGCGCGTCTGGAAACACCATATATTTT	CASSLAGASGNTIYF
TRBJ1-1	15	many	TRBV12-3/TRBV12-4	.	TGTGCCAGCAGTAAGTCTTCGGGGGTGAACACTGAAGCTTTCTTT	CASSKSSGVNTEAFF
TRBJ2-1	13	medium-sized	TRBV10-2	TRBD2	TGCGCCAGCAGTAGCGGGGTGGTCAATGAGCAGTTCTTC	CASSSGVVNEQFF